The 30 T cell receptor delta chains listed next were all sequenced from one sample in a study of γδ T cells in repeated Plasmodium falciparum infection. TCRdb re-called the multiplex PCR reads using CATT. The sample contains 53,000 or so delta-chain clones, about 2% of which appear only once. Gammadelta T cells were flow-sorted from PBMC into Vgamma9/Vdelta2+ and Vdelta2-negative populations for bulk analysis. What was sequenced was gamma-delta T cells from blood. These TCRs come from a pool of human donors (malaria-infected and uninfected, not separated).

On this clone itself: TCRdb lists the protein of a much larger clone for this DNA, which differs at residue 9, so this is likely a read error; the protein given here is translated from the DNA itself. The V call is TRDV3, the J call TRDJ1; 7 bases agree with TRDD3. TCRdb gives no J gene; it was assigned here by matching the DNA to germline. Germline V gene data show CDR1 as TVYSNPD and CDR2 as GDNSRS (reference sequence). CDR3 length equals 17 residues. Trimming cost V 3 bases and J 0 bases; bases outside gene matches: 16. CDR3 amino acids: CALGGVLGSTNTDKLIF. The CDR3 bases are TGTGCCTTGGGGGGGGTACTGGGGAGTACCAACACCGATAAACTCATCTTT.

This clone was seen repeatedly, ten times or more. It differs at one base from a far larger clone, so likely a read error. The sample holds other DNA sequences that translate to the same CDR3. The CDR3 coding sequence is TGTGCTCTTGGGATGGGGGCCGACAAACTCATCTTT. Amino acids: CALGMGADKLIF. The chain links TRDV1 to TRDJ1, with TRDD3 as a possible D gene (6 bases). Germline V gives CDR1 TSWWSYY, CDR2 QGS. The CDR3 extends over 12 amino acids.

Regarding this clone: This likely stems from a read error, as it lies one base from a far larger clone. Other DNA sequences in the sample encode the same CDR3. The chain links TRDV1 to TRDJ1; 10 positions agree with TRDD3. TCRdb offers no J gene call, so here the DNA was matched to germline to obtain one. This CDR3 has 20 residues. The germline V gene encodes CDR1 TSWWSYY and CDR2 QGS. The CDR3 DNA is TGTGCTCTCGGGGAACAGTCAAACTACTGGGGGATGAGGTCCACCGATAAACTCATCTTT. It yields the protein CALGEQSNYWGMRSTDKLIF.

This clone was detected many times. The gene calls are TRDV1 and TRDJ1; D is perhaps TRDD3 (8 bases). Here the J gene was assigned by germline matching of the DNA, as TCRdb has none. The CDR3 is made up of 20 amino acids. Trimming cost V 1 base and J 3 bases, with 27 bases left between them. Germline assignment: CDR1 TSWWSYY and CDR2 QGS. The CDR3 DNA sequence: TGTGCTCTTGGGGAACCCCTTCCTTTTTCCGTACTGGGGGTTCCCGATAAACTCATCTTT. Protein: CALGEPLPFSVLGVPDKLIF.

As concerns this clone: This is likely an artifact of a read error, given a far larger clone one base away. The sample holds other DNA sequences that translate to the same CDR3. This rearrangement joins TRDV2 to TRDJ1; 10 bases align to TRDD3. Matching the DNA to germline supplied the J gene, which TCRdb does not give. Trimming at V came to 4 bases and at J to 4 bases, leaving 8 bases not matched to a gene. Germline CDR1 reads GEAIGNYY; CDR2 reads EKD. The CDR3 sequence is 15 residues long. CDR3 coding DNA: TGTGCCTGTGATTCCGTCGGGGGGATACGCGATAAACTCATCTTT. Translated, it gives CACDSVGGIRDKLIF.

Notes on this clone: TCRdb has a much larger clone's protein, which differs at residue 12 from the translation of this DNA, likely because of a read error; what is shown is the protein translated from the DNA. The rearrangement links TRDV1 to TRDJ1; D gene ambiguous. TCRdb offers no J gene call, so here the DNA was matched to germline to obtain one. CDR3 length: 15 residues. Germline V gene sequence: CDR1 TSWWSYY, CDR2 QGS. CDR3 nucleotide sequence: TGTGCTCTTGGGGAACTAAGGTCTATCACCGATAGACTCATCTTT. Translated, it gives CALGELRSITDRLIF.

This clone was observed many times. The translation of this DNA and the TCRdb protein of a much larger clone differ at residue 13, probably owing to a read error; the protein shown here is translated from the DNA. CDR3 in amino acids: CACDTPWVGDTSGKLIF. For the CDR3, the DNA is TGTGCCTGTGACACCCCATGGGTGGGGGATACCTCCGGTAAACTCATCTTT. The V and J genes are TRDV2 and TRDJ1; 10 bases agree with TRDD3. The germline CDR1 and CDR2 sequences are GEAIGNYY and EKD. The V and J ends lost 0 bases and 7 bases, in that order; junction bases with no gene match: 13. CDR3 length: 17 amino acids.

This clone was seen ten or more times. The amino acid sequence in TCRdb belongs to a much larger clone and departs from this DNA's translation at residue 17, likely a sequencing read error; the sequence shown is translated from the DNA. CDR3 nucleotides: TGTGCGTTCCACCCCTCTCCACCGAACGTACGGGATCGTTTGGGTAAACCCATCTTT. Amino acids: CAFHPSPPNVRDRLGKPIF. The V gene is TRDV3, the J gene TRDJ1, with D possibly being TRDD3 (5 bases). Germline lookup yields CDR1 TVYSNPD and CDR2 GDNSRS (reference sequence). The CDR3 runs to 19 residues.

This clone has just a few counts. The likely explanation is a read error, given a far larger clone one base away. The V segment is TRDV2, and no J call was made; the tabulated D call, TRDD3, remains unverified against the DNA. CDR1 and CDR2 (germline): GEAIGNYY, EKD. This CDR3 has 17 amino acids. The CDR3 here is CACDPLGSSGGTDKLIF. CDR3 DNA: TGTGCCTGTGATCCACTGGGGTCATCAGGAGGCACCGATAAACTCATCTTC.

This clone was detected only a few times. The rearrangement uses TRDV1 and TRDJ1, with 11 bases lining up with TRDD3. The J gene comes from matching the DNA to germline here; TCRdb lacks it. Germline CDR1 and CDR2: TSWWSYY and QGS. Trimming cost V 4 bases and J 1 base; bases outside gene matches: 41. The CDR3 contains 28 residues. The CDR3 sequence is CALGAPPRHWGIGLGIIPPGSLTDKLIF. DNA of the CDR3: TGTGCTCTTGGGGCTCCTCCCCGACACTGGGGGATAGGCCTTGGAATTATCCCGCCCGGATCCCTCACCGATAAACTCATCTTT.

This clone was observed a handful of times. The protein TCRdb gives is from a much larger clone and does not agree with this DNA's translation at residue 8, likely a read error; the protein shown here comes from the DNA. This sequence joins TRAV38-2/DV8 and TRDJ1; no reliable D call. TCRdb leaves out the J gene; it was filled in here by matching the DNA to germline. V was clipped by 0 bases and J by 2 bases, with 11 bases between them. Germline V gene lookup returns CDR1 TSESDYY and CDR2 QEAYKQQN. The CDR3 is made up of 15 amino acids. The CDR3, as DNA: TGTGCTTATAGGAGCGCGGTACCCCGTACCGATAAACTCATCTTT. It translates to CAYRSAVPRTDKLIF.

About this clone: A read error likely explains why the TCRdb protein, taken from a much larger clone, differs from this DNA's translation at residue 12; the protein shown is translated from the DNA. In the same sample, other DNA sequences code for this CDR3. The chain has TRDV1 and TRDJ2, with a weak D call TRDD3 (6 bases). The J gene, not given by TCRdb, was assigned here from a germline match of the nucleotide sequence. Per the germline V gene, CDR1 is TSWWSYY and CDR2 is QGS. V was clipped by 3 bases and J by 4 bases, with 27 bases between them. The CDR3 covers 20 residues. CDR3 residues: CALGETLTSTGRLRTAQLFF. CDR3 DNA: TGTGCTCTTGGGGAGACCTTAACCAGTACTGGGAGATTAAGGACAGCACAACTCTTCTTT.

This clone was seen a few times. The protein given by TCRdb reflects a much larger clone and differs at residue 10 from this DNA's translation, likely from a read error; the protein shown is the DNA's translation. The V gene is TRDV2, the J gene TRDJ1; a possible D gene is TRDD3 (6 bases). In the absence of a J gene in TCRdb, the DNA was matched to germline to assign it here. Germline lookup yields CDR1 GEAIGNYY and CDR2 EKD. The CDR3 is made up of 17 amino acids. The V gene lost 0 bases and the J gene lost 0 bases, with 16 bases spanning the gap. CDR3 coding DNA: TGTGCCTGTGACACCCTCGGGGGGAACAGAAACACCGATAAACTCATCTTT. Encoded protein: CACDTLGGNRNTDKLIF.

As concerns this clone: A read error likely explains this, since a far larger clone differs by one base. This sample includes further DNA sequences coding for the same CDR3. The chain recombines TRDV2 with TRDJ1, with 8 bases matching TRDD3. Matching the DNA to germline supplied the J gene, which TCRdb does not give. The CDR3 loop spans 14 amino acids. Germline loops: CDR1 GEAIGNYY, CDR2 EKD. The CDR3 spells CACFVLGDTDKLIF. For the CDR3, the DNA is TGTGCTTGTTTTGTACTGGGGGACACCGATAAACTCATCTTT.

As concerns this clone: TCRdb assigns this DNA the protein of a much larger clone, which departs from its translation at residue 14; this likely reflects a read error, and the protein shown comes from translating the DNA. The genes are TRDV3 and TRDJ1; D not certain. The J gene was not available in TCRdb and was assigned here by matching the DNA to germline segments. The CDR3 has 18 amino acids. Germline CDR1 reads TVYSNPD; CDR2 reads GDNSRS (reference sequence). V gave up 4 bases and J gave up 6 bases, with 33 bases separating them. DNA for the CDR3: TGTGCCTCCCGGAAAAATCGCCTCAGCCTTAGTCGTGGGAATAAACTCATCTTT. It is translated as CASRKNRLSLSRGNKLIF.

This clone was seen more than once but under ten times. Given a far larger clone just one base away, this is likely a sequencing read error. Additional DNA sequences in this sample encode the identical CDR3. For the V gene the call is TRDV1; the J gene has no call; no check of the table's D call, TRDD3, against the DNA was made. The CDR3 spans 20 residues. Germline V CDR1 and CDR2: TSWWSYY, QGS. The CDR3 loop reads CALGELRPYWGIPRADKLIF. In DNA, the CDR3 is TGTGCTCTTGGGGAACTACGTCCTTACTGGGGGATACCTCGAGCCGATAAACTTATCTTT.

There are a few counts of this clone. TCRdb lists the protein of a much larger clone for this DNA, which differs at residue 6, so this is likely a read error; the protein given here is translated from the DNA itself. The V call is TRDV3, the J call TRDJ1; 8 nucleotides line up with TRDD3. CDR1 is TVYSNPD, CDR2 GDNSRS, per germline (reference sequence). CDR3 length equals 20 residues. Trimming took 2 bases from V and 0 from J; bases not matched to a gene: 23. Here the CDR3 DNA reads TGTGCCTTTGGGTCTGCGTACTGGGGGTGTCCCCTCATGTACACCGATAAACTCATCTTT. Protein: CAFGSAYWGCPLMYTDKLIF.

To note about this clone: With only one base between it and a far larger clone, this is likely a read error. Other DNA sequences in this sample translate to the same CDR3. The chain uses TRDV1 and TRDJ1; D may correspond to TRDD2 or TRDD3 (6 bases each). The J gene, missing from TCRdb, was assigned here through DNA to germline matching. The V gene lost 1 base and the J gene lost 4 bases, with 31 bases spanning the gap. CDR1 and CDR2 (germline): TSWWSYY, QGS. The length of the CDR3 is 21 residues. The CDR3 nucleotides read TGTGCTCTTGGGGAACAATCCTACCGAGTACTGGGAGATACGCGTATCGATAAACTCATCTTT. Its protein is CALGEQSYRVLGDTRIDKLIF.

As for this clone: This sequence is one base from a far larger clone and is likely a read error. Other DNA sequences in the same sample also yield this CDR3. V and J are TRDV1 and TRDJ1; a weak D match, TRDD3 (6 bases). CDR3 size: 15 residues. The germline V and J ends were trimmed by 6 bases and 5 bases, with 19 bases remaining between them. Germline loops: CDR1 TSWWSYY, CDR2 QGS. DNA for the CDR3: TGTGCTCTTGGATCCACTTATCCGCTGGGGGATAAACTCATCTTT. This codes for CALGSTYPLGDKLIF.

This clone appeared a few times. This is likely an artifact of a read error, given a far larger clone one base away. The sample carries other DNA sequences with the same CDR3. The chain employs TRDV1 and TRDJ1; maybe TRDD2 (5 bases). Here the J gene came from matching the DNA to germline, since TCRdb omits it. In germline, CDR1 is TSWWSYY, CDR2 QGS. Trimming left V 2 bases short and J 2 bases short, with 27 bases between. This CDR3 spans 20 amino acids. The CDR3 DNA is TGTGCTCTTGGGGAAATAGGGGCTTTCCTCCGCCGATCCCTTACCGATAAACTCATCTTT. This codes for CALGEIGAFLRRSLTDKLIF.

As regards this clone: TCRdb's protein, taken from a much larger clone, differs from this DNA's translation at residue 14, likely owing to a read error; the protein displayed comes from the DNA. V usage is TRDV1 and J usage is TRDJ1; maybe TRDD2 (7 bases). No J segment appears in TCRdb, so it was assigned here by matching the sequence to germline. Germline V CDR1 and CDR2: TSWWSYY, QGS. V lost 5 bases and J lost 0, with 31 bases in between. This CDR3 has 21 amino acids. The CDR3 protein is CALGRLLPLLGIPKYTDKLIF. The CDR3 DNA is TGTGCTCTTGGGCGTCTCCTTCCTTTATTGGGGATCCCCAAGTACACCGATAAACTCATCTTT.

This clone showed up just a few times. A read error likely explains why the TCRdb protein, taken from a much larger clone, differs from this DNA's translation at residue 6; the protein shown is translated from the DNA. This sequence joins TRDV1 and TRDJ1; 10 bases align to TRDD3. TCRdb supplies no J gene; here it was assigned by aligning the nucleotide sequence to germline. This CDR3 is 27 amino acids long. Germline V gives CDR1 TSWWSYY, CDR2 QGS. V gave up 2 bases and J gave up 0 bases; unmatched junction bases: 36. The CDR3 loop reads CALGETPHFLRSPRGDTPDEHTDKLIF. The DNA of the CDR3 is TGTGCTCTTGGGGAAACCCCGCACTTCCTACGGTCTCCACGGGGGGATACGCCGGACGAACACACCGATAAACTCATCTTT.

This clone came up a few times. The protein TCRdb gives is from a much larger clone and does not agree with this DNA's translation at residue 10, likely a read error; the protein shown here comes from the DNA. The chain recombines TRDV2 with TRDJ1; 11 bases are a match to TRDD3. Assignment of the J gene here rests on matching the DNA to germline, because TCRdb gives none. Germline V lookup: CDR1 GEAIGNYY, CDR2 EKD. The CDR3 has 24 residues. V dropped 0 bases and J dropped 0; count of bases not matched to a gene: 26. Here the CDR3 DNA reads TGTGCCTGTGACACCGTTATCCCTTACTTAGACTGGGGGATAGGAACGAATTACACCGATAAACTCATCTTT. It specifies CACDTVIPYLDWGIGTNYTDKLIF.

This clone was detected ten times or more. This may stem from a read error, because a much larger clone lies one nucleotide away. The sample contains more than one DNA sequence encoding this CDR3. The chain carries TRDV2 and TRDJ1; maybe TRDD3 (6 bases). The CDR3 spans 18 residues. V dropped 1 base and J dropped 0 bases, with 20 bases sitting between them. The germline V gene has CDR1 GEAIGNYY and CDR2 EKD. CDR3 nucleotide sequence: TGTGCCTGTGACACGGTACTTACTCAGGATACATACACCGATAAACTCATCTTT. It encodes CACDTVLTQDTYTDKLIF.

Comments on this clone: The TCRdb protein, from a much larger clone, departs from this DNA's translation at residue 14, likely by read error; the protein shown derives from the DNA. This rearrangement joins TRDV1 to TRDJ1; 7 bases map to TRDD2. Here the J gene came from matching the DNA to germline, since TCRdb omits it. The CDR3 spans 19 residues. J gave up 3 bases and V 1 base, and 17 bases lay outside the gene matches. Germline lookup yields CDR1 TSWWSYY and CDR2 QGS. The CDR3 DNA sequence: TGTGCTCTTGGGGAACCCCTCGCCTTCCTCTATTCCTACGCCGATAAACTCATCTTT. Its translation is CALGEPLAFLYSYADKLIF.

This clone was counted at least ten times. This chain links TRDV2 with TRDJ1; 9 bases map to TRDD3. The CDR3 consists of 17 residues. The junction had 14 bases not matched to a gene; V was cut back by 0 bases and J by 7 bases. Germline V CDR1 and CDR2: GEAIGNYY, EKD. CDR3 in amino acids: CACDTVGDTSKLGKLIF. The CDR3 DNA reads TGTGCCTGTGACACCGTAGGGGATACGAGTAAATTGGGTAAACTCATCTTT.

With respect to this clone: A far larger clone lies a single base away; this is likely a read error. Other nucleotide sequences from this sample produce the same CDR3. V gene TRDV1 was called; the J gene was not; TRDD3 is taken as the D call from the table, unchecked against the DNA. CDR1 and CDR2 from the germline V gene are TSWWSYY and QGS. The CDR3 consists of 25 residues. CDR3 DNA: TGTGCTCTTGGGGAACCGTCGGGACTTTCCCTCTACTGGGGAATAGATCGCCGCTACACCGATAAACTCATCTTC. Its translation: CALGEPSGLSLYWGIDRRYTDKLIF.

This clone has ten or more counts. A far larger clone is one base from this, pointing to a likely read error. Other DNA sequences in this specimen translate into the identical CDR3. The chain joins TRDV2 to TRDJ1, with 8 positions matching TRDD3. Germline values: CDR1 GEAIGNYY, CDR2 EKD. The CDR3 covers 15 residues. The CDR3 region has the DNA TGTGCCTGCGACACCCTACTGGGGGACACCGATAAACTCATCTTT. This translates into CACDTLLGDTDKLIF.

Note on this clone: Translating this DNA gives a protein that differs at residue 12 from the TCRdb one, which belongs to a much larger clone; a read error is likely, and the protein shown is this translation. This chain connects TRDV2 to TRDJ1, with 11 nucleotides matching TRDD3. The J gene is not listed in TCRdb, so it was assigned here from a DNA match to germline. V lost 0 bases and J lost 3; bases outside the gene matches: 8. The CDR3 length is 17 residues. Germline V lookup: CDR1 GEAIGNYY, CDR2 EKD. CDR3 DNA sequence: TGTGCCTGTGACACCCTCCCGCTGGGGGATACCCCCGATAAACTCATCTTT. Translation gives CACDTLPLGDTPDKLIF.

On this clone itself: TCRdb shows a much larger clone's protein in place of this DNA's translation, and the two differ at residue 9, likely through a read error; the protein shown is translated from the DNA. The CDR3 is CAYRNKPAHWGIRGAGKLIF. CDR3 coding DNA: TGTGCTTATAGGAACAAACCTGCGCACTGGGGGATACGGGGCGCCGGTAAACTCATCTTT. V gene TRAV38-2/DV8 combines with J gene TRDJ1; the match to TRDD3 covers 13 bases. TCRdb lists no J gene, so it was determined here by aligning the DNA to germline. Germline V gives CDR1 TSESDYY, CDR2 QEAYKQQN. The CDR3 length is 20 residues. The V segment lost 3 bases and the J segment 7 bases; nucleotides outside the gene matches: 21.